This T cell receptor (beta chain) was recorded in a study of control samples from healthy donors and cancer patients. Trimming removed 4 bases at V and 4 bases at J, with 4 bases between. The germline V gene has CDR1 SNHLY and CDR2 FYNNEI. CDR3 length: 11 amino acids. Data came from immunoSEQ multiplex PCR; TCRdb stores just in-frame clones and leaves some out. The profile covers some 96,000 clones, with approximately 93% appearing a single time and over 8% taken by the ten largest. The gene calls are TRBV2 and TRBJ1-2; D is unclear. The origin of this receptor is a man younger than 30 in good health. What was sequenced was blood. CDR3 DNA sequence: TGTGCCAGCAGTGTAGGCTATGGCTACACCTTC. This codes for CASSVGYGYTF.